These 24 T cell receptor beta chains were sequenced from one sample in a study of radiotherapy plus CTLA-4 blockade in lung cancer. TCRdb keeps only in-frame clones here, not all; method: immunoSEQ multiplex PCR. The sample includes approximately 52,000 clones, around 79% of them seen just once. Material: peripheral blood, obtained from a patient treated with radiotherapy plus ipilimumab. Receptors were obtained from a human donor with non-small cell lung cancer who had a complete response to radiotherapy plus ipilimumab.

The chain uses TRBV29-1 and TRBJ2-4; 8 bases are a match to TRBD2. The ends lost 7 bases at V and 9 bases at J; junction bases unmatched: 5. The length of the CDR3 is 11 residues. The V gene's germline CDR1 is SQVTM and CDR2 ANQGSEA. The CDR3 here is CSAGLGSIQYF. DNA for the CDR3: TGCAGCGCGGGACTAGGGAGCATTCAGTACTTC.

The V gene is TRBV5-1, the J gene TRBJ2-5; weak D call: TRBD1 (5 bases). The CDR3 has 14 amino acids. Germline V gene lookup returns CDR1 SGHRS and CDR2 YFSETQ. V dropped 3 bases and J dropped 1 base, with 10 bases sitting between them. CDR3 sequence: CASSYTGGQETQYF. In DNA, the CDR3 is TGCGCCAGCAGCTACACAGGTGGCCAAGAGACCCAGTACTTC.

In DNA form, the CDR3 reads TGTGCCAGCAGCTTCCCGAATATACAGGGCTCCACCGGGGAGCTGTTTTTT. It specifies CASSFPNIQGSTGELFF. The chain carries TRBV5-6 and TRBJ2-2, with D possibly TRBD1 on 6 matching bases. The V end lost 2 bases, the J end lost 4 bases, and 18 bases lay between the germline ends. Germline V CDR1 and CDR2: SGHDT, YYEEEE. This CDR3 comprises 17 residues.

This chain links TRBV19 with TRBJ2-7, with D uncertain. CDR3 size: 12 residues. Trimming pared 5 bases from V and 7 bases from J, leaving 12 bases between. Germline V CDR1 and CDR2: LNHDA, SQIVND (reference sequence). This CDR3 is CASSFPGSEQYF. For the CDR3, the DNA is TGTGCCAGTAGTTTCCCAGGTTCTGAGCAGTACTTC.

V is TRBV6-5 and J is TRBJ1-1, with D possibly being TRBD1 (5 bases). This CDR3 contains 15 residues. The V end was cut by 7 bases, the J end by 4 bases, with 19 bases between. Germline V CDR1 and CDR2: MNHEY, SVGAGI. This chain's CDR3 is CASIQGIGRATEAFF. In nucleotides, the CDR3 is TGTGCCAGCATCCAGGGAATCGGCAGGGCCACTGAAGCTTTCTTT.

The chain has TRBV14 and TRBJ1-2, with 10 bases fitting TRBD1. This CDR3 is 16 amino acids long. The trim removed 4 bases at V and 5 bases at J, leaving 10 bases unmatched. The germline V gene has CDR1 SGHDN and CDR2 FVKESK. The CDR3 nucleotides read TGTGCCAGCAGCCTTCCGGGACAGGGGAATTATTATGGCTACACCTTC. Amino acid sequence: CASSLPGQGNYYGYTF.

The count of this clone is one. The chain combines TRBV5-1 with TRBJ2-3, with a weak D call TRBD1 (6 bases). Germline V gives CDR1 SGHRS, CDR2 YFSETQ. The V and J ends lost 2 bases and 2 bases respectively, with 9 bases between them. CDR3 length equals 14 residues. The CDR3 loop reads CASSFGQSTDTQYF. CDR3 nucleotide sequence: TGCGCCAGCAGCTTCGGACAGTCCACAGATACGCAGTATTTT.

The sample holds one count of this clone. The V call is TRBV5-1, the J call TRBJ2-5, with a weak D call TRBD2 (5 bases). The CDR3 spans 16 residues. V lost 0 bases to trimming and J lost 2 bases, with 14 bases between them. From germline, CDR1 is SGHRS and CDR2 YFSETQ. The CDR3 is CASSLGPVGGQETQYF. The DNA for the CDR3 is TGCGCCAGCAGCTTGGGTCCAGTTGGAGGTCAAGAGACCCAGTACTTC.

This sequence joins TRBV27 and TRBJ2-1, with 11 bases that match TRBD1. Germline V gives CDR1 MNHEY, CDR2 SMNVEV (reference sequence). The CDR3 loop spans 14 amino acids. The ends lost 5 bases at V and 5 bases at J; junction bases unmatched: 2. In nucleotides, the CDR3 is TGTGCCAGCAGTCGGACAGGGGGCCACAATGAGCAGTTCTTC. This translates into CASSRTGGHNEQFF.

Relative to its sample, this clone is medium-sized. V usage is TRBV4-1 and J usage is TRBJ2-2; tentative D call: TRBD2 (5 bases). The V end was cut by 4 bases, the J end by 1 base, with 13 bases between. The germline V gene has CDR1 MGHRA and CDR2 YSYEKL. This CDR3 comprises 16 residues. The CDR3 DNA is TGCGCCAGCAGCCCCTTCGGGGAAAAGAACACCGGGGAGCTGTTTTTT. Its protein is CASSPFGEKNTGELFF.

This clone was counted a single time. The rearrangement links TRBV5-5 to TRBJ1-6; 9 bases line up with TRBD1. CDR3 length equals 15 residues. From germline, CDR1 is SGHKS and CDR2 YYEKEE (reference sequence). With V trimmed by 4 bases and J by 7 bases, 6 bases remained unmatched. The CDR3, as DNA: TGTGCCAGCAGCAAGGGACAGGGACCGAATTCACCCCTCCACTTT. This gives the protein CASSKGQGPNSPLHF.

This clone has a handful of counts. This chain links TRBV18 with TRBJ1-2; 9 bases match TRBD1. Trimming at V came to 2 bases and at J to 6 bases, leaving 7 bases not matched to a gene. This CDR3 is 15 amino acids long. CDR1 KGHSH and CDR2 LQKENI come from the germline V gene. The chain's CDR3 is CASSPYTGGEDGYTF. The CDR3 DNA sequence: TGTGCCAGCTCACCATATACAGGGGGCGAGGATGGCTACACCTTC.

The chain joins TRBV30 to TRBJ1-1, with 7 bases that match TRBD1. Germline V lookup: CDR1 GTSNPN, CDR2 SVGIG (reference sequence). CDR3 length equals 12 residues. J lost 1 base, V lost 5 bases, and 1 base had no gene match. The CDR3 region is CAWGQANTEAFF. The CDR3 DNA follows: TGTGCCTGGGGACAGGCGAACACTGAAGCTTTCTTT. Complete variable domain (other parts from reference TRBV30 and TRBJ1-1): SQTIHQWPATLVQPVGSPLSLECTVEGTSNPNLYWYRQAAGRGLQLLFYSVGIGQISSEVPQNLSASRPQDRQFILSSKKLLLSDSGFYLCAWGQANTEAFFGQGTRLTVV.

There are a few counts of this clone. The J gene is TRBJ1-3, the V gene TRBV5-6, with D perhaps TRBD1 (6 bases). V lost 2 bases and J lost 7, with 13 bases in between. This CDR3 has 14 amino acids. CDR1 is SGHDT and CDR2 is YYEEEE in the germline V gene. CDR3 amino acids: CASSFRGRGNTIYF. CDR3 nucleotide sequence: TGTGCCAGCAGCTTCAGGGGACGAGGGAACACCATATATTTT. The variable domain in full, completed from reference TRBV5-6 and TRBJ1-3, reads DAGVTQSPTHLIKTRGQQVTLRCSPKSGHDTVSWYQQALGQGPQFIFQYYEEEERQRGNFPDRFSGHQFPNYSSELNVNALLLGDSALYLCASSFRGRGNTIYFGEGSWLTVV.

The chain is built from TRBV5-1 and TRBJ1-4, with D maybe TRBD1 (5 bases). The CDR3 length is 13 residues. Germline loops: CDR1 SGHRS, CDR2 YFSETQ. Trimming pared 4 bases from V and 12 bases from J, leaving 16 bases between. CDR3 in DNA: TGCGCCAGCAGCGCCCTGGGGGGGACCCAACTGTTTTTT. Amino acids: CASSALGGTQLFF.

The chain couples TRBV12-5 to TRBJ1-1, with 7 bases fitting TRBD1. The CDR3 totals 14 residues. CDR1 and CDR2 (germline): LGHNT, FRNRAP. V shed 1 base and J 4 bases; nucleotides not matched to a gene: 3. CDR3 DNA: TGTGCTAGTGGTTTGGAGACAGGGTTCACTGAAGCTTTCTTT. Protein sequence: CASGLETGFTEAFF.

V gene TRBV28 combines with J gene TRBJ2-1, with 8 bases lining up with TRBD1. This CDR3 has 15 amino acids. Germline values: CDR1 MDHEN, CDR2 SYDVKM. After removal of 6 bases from V and 0 bases from J, the junction contained 4 bases not matched to a gene. The CDR3: CASSRTGSSYNEQFF. The CDR3 DNA reads TGTGCCAGCAGCAGGACAGGGTCCTCCTACAATGAGCAGTTCTTC.

V is TRBV28 and J is TRBJ1-2; tentative D call: TRBD1 (5 bases). Germline values: CDR1 MDHEN, CDR2 SYDVKM. Between the trimmed V and J ends, which lost 7 bases and 8 bases, there was a span of 17 bases. The CDR3 totals 13 residues. The CDR3, as DNA: TGTGCCAGCAACGTCTTCTTGACAGACGGCTACACCTTC. Translation gives CASNVFLTDGYTF.

The chain couples TRBV15 to TRBJ1-4, with D possibly TRBD1 on 5 matching bases. Germline assignment: CDR1 LNHNV and CDR2 YYDKDF (reference sequence). Trimming pared 5 bases from V and 5 bases from J, leaving 18 bases between. The CDR3 covers 16 residues. CDR3 sequence reads: CATSGRGRGENEKLFF. In DNA form, the CDR3 reads TGTGCCACCAGCGGGAGGGGAAGGGGAGAGAATGAAAAACTGTTTTTT.

In its sample, this clone was seen a few times. The chain employs TRBV7-2 and TRBJ1-1, with TRBD1 as a possible D gene (6 bases). CDR3 size: 13 residues. The V gene's germline CDR1 is SGHTA and CDR2 FQGNSA. V was cut by 5 bases and J by 7 bases, with 14 bases left in between. CDR3 residues: CASSLPGADEAFF. CDR3 DNA sequence: TGTGCCAGCAGCCTCCCAGGGGCGGATGAAGCTTTCTTT.

This clone was counted a single time. This sequence joins TRBV7-2 and TRBJ2-2, with D tentatively TRBD1 (5 bases). The V gene's germline CDR1 is SGHTA and CDR2 FQGNSA. Trimming shortened V by 5 bases and J by 1 base, and 11 bases separated the two germline ends. The CDR3 extends over 15 amino acids. The DNA of the CDR3 is TGTGCCAGCAGCCAGACAGTAAAGAACACCGGGGAGCTGTTTTTT. Translation: CASSQTVKNTGELFF.

This clone is medium-sized. This chain connects TRBV4-3 to TRBJ1-2; D not resolved. The germline V and J ends were trimmed by 0 bases and 8 bases, with 22 bases remaining between them. Per the germline V gene, CDR1 is LGHNA and CDR2 is YSLEER. The CDR3 totals 17 residues. The DNA for the CDR3 is TGCGCCAGCAGCCAAGATTATACGGGGTCTATCAGACGGGGCTACACCTTC. Residues: CASSQDYTGSIRRGYTF.

In its sample, this clone was seen once. The junction shows a germline mismatch at one end, possibly a read error. The genes are TRBV7-9 and TRBJ2-6; 7 bases are shared with TRBD2. The germline gives CDR1 SEHNR, CDR2 FQNEAQ (reference sequence). The CDR3 contains 14 residues. In nucleotides, the CDR3 is TGCGGGGAGGGGCGGGTTGCTGGGGCCAACGTCCTGACTTTC. This gives the protein CGEGRVAGANVLTF.

The chain joins TRBV7-9 to TRBJ2-1; 12 bases fit TRBD2. Per the germline V gene, CDR1 is SEHNR and CDR2 is FQNEAQ (reference sequence). V shed 0 bases and J 4 bases; nucleotides not matched to a gene: 7. The CDR3 covers 18 residues. CDR3 DNA: TGTGCCAGCAGCTTAGCGTCTAGCGGGAGGGATTTATACAATGAGCAGTTCTTC. Translation: CASSLASSGRDLYNEQFF.